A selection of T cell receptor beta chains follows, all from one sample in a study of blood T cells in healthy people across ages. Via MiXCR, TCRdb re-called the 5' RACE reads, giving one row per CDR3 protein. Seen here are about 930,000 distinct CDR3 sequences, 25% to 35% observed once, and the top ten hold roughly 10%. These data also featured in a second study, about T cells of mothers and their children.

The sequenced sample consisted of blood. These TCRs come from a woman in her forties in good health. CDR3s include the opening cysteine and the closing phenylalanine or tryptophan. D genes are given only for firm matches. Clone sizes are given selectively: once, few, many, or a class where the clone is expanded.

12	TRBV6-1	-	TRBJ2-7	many	TGTGCCAGCAGTGACTCCCCCTACGAGCAGTACTTC	CASSDSPYEQYF
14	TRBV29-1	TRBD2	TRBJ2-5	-	TGCAGCGTGGCCCTAGCGGGGATACAAGAGACCCAGTACTTC	CSVALAGIQETQYF
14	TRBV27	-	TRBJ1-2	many	TGTGCCACCAGGACCAAAGGGGGATCCTATGGCTACACCTTC	CATRTKGGSYGYTF
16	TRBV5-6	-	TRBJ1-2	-	TGTGCCAGCAGCCGCGCTGCAGGATCCCCTAACTATGGCTACACCTTC	CASSRAAGSPNYGYTF
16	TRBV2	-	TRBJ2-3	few	TGTGCCAGCAGCCGGGGAGTTGCGGGGAGGCCAGATACGCAGTATTTT	CASSRGVAGRPDTQYF
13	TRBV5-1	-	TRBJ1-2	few	TGCGCCAGCAGCTTGGACGGGGGTGATGGCTACACCTTC	CASSLDGGDGYTF
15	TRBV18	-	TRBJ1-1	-	TGTGCCAGCTCACCCCGACAGGAGATGAACACTGAAGCTTTCTTT	CASSPRQEMNTEAFF
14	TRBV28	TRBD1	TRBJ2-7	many	TGTGCCAGCAGCCCCGGGACAGGGCCTCCCGAGCAGTACTTC	CASSPGTGPPEQYF
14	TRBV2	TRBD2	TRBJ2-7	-	TGTGCCAGCACCATCCCGGGGGGGGCAAGTGAGCAGTACTTC	CASTIPGGASEQYF
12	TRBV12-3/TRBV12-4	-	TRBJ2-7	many	TGTGCCAGCAGTTTCCAATTCTACGAGCAGTACTTC	CASSFQFYEQYF
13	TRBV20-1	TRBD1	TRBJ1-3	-	TGCAGTGCTAGGGGGGACAGGAAAAACACCATATATTTT	CSARGDRKNTIYF
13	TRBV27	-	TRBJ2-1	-	TGTGCCAGCAGCCCCATAGGCTGGAATGAGCAGTTCTTC	CASSPIGWNEQFF
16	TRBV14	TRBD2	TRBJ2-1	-	TGTGCCAGCAGCCCAAGCGGAGCGGGGGCCCACAATGAGCAGTTCTTC	CASSPSGAGAHNEQFF
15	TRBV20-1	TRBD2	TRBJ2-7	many	TGCAGTGCTAGAGTCCCCGGGACTAGGATCTACGAGCAGTACTTC	CSARVPGTRIYEQYF
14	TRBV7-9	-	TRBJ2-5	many	TGTGCCAGCAGCCTCGGGACTTTACTCGGGACCCAGTACTTC	CASSLGTLLGTQYF
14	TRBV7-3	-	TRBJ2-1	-	TGTGCCAGCAGCTTAACGGGGGGAAGTAATGAGCAGTTCTTC	CASSLTGGSNEQFF
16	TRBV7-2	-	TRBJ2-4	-	TGTGTCAGCGGCACCCAGACGACAGTGACCTACAATGAGCAGTACTTC	CVSGTQTTVTYNEQYF
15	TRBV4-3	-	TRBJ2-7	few	TGCGCCAGCAGCCCCCGGACGGGGGCGTGCTACGAGCAGTACTTC	CASSPRTGACYEQYF
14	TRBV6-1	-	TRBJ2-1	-	TGTGCCAGCACCCTAGGGGCGAACTACAATGAGCAGTTCTTC	CASTLGANYNEQFF
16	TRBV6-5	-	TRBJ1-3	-	TGTGCCAGCAGTTATGGGGAGGGGCGGTCTGGAAACACCATATATTTT	CASSYGEGRSGNTIYF
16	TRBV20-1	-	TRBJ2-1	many	TGCAGTGCTAGAGACCCAGGCGGGGACGGATACAATGAGCAGTTCTTC	CSARDPGGDGYNEQFF
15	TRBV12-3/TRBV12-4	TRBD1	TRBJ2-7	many	TGTGCCAGCAGCCCGGAGGTAACAGGGGCTGCAGAGCAGTACTTC	CASSPEVTGAAEQYF
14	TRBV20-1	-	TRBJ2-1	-	TGCAGTGCCAGGGGCCCGCGGGGGTACAATGAGCAGTTCTTC	CSARGPRGYNEQFF
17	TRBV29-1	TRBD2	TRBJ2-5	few	TGCAGCGTTGACCTTGCGGGGGGCCGGAATCCACAAGAGACCCAGTACTTC	CSVDLAGGRNPQETQYF
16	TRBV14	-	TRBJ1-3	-	TGTGCCAGCAGCCAAGAAATAAACGCCTTGGGAAACACCATATATTTT	CASSQEINALGNTIYF
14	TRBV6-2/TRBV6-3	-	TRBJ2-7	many	TGTGCCAGCGTAGACGGAGGGGGGCCGTACGAGCAGTACTTC	CASVDGGGPYEQYF
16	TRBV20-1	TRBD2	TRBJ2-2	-	TGCAGTGCTAGTGCCGCGGGGGGGCCTAGGACCGGGGAGCTGTTTTTT	CSASAAGGPRTGELFF
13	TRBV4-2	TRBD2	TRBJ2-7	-	TGTGCCAGCAGCCATTCGGCGGGGGGCGAGCAGTACTTC	CASSHSAGGEQYF
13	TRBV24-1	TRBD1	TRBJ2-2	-	TGTGCCACCAGCGGGACAGACACCGGGGAGCTGTTTTTT	CATSGTDTGELFF
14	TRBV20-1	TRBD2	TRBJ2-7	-	TGCAGTGCACTCAGCGGGGGGGGAGACTACGAGCAGTACTTC	CSALSGGGDYEQYF
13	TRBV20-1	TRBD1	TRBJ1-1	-	TGCAGTGCTAGAAGATCAGGGGGCACTGAAGCTTTCTTT	CSARRSGGTEAFF
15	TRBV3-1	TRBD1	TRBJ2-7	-	TGTGCCAGCAGCCAAGGCGGGACAGGGCGCTACGAGCAGTACTTC	CASSQGGTGRYEQYF
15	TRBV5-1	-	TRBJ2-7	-	TGCGCCAGCAGCTTGAGGGACACACCAGCATGCGAGCAGTACTTC	CASSLRDTPACEQYF
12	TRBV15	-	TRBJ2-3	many	TGTGCCACCAGCAGAAGCACAGATACGCAGTATTTT	CATSRSTDTQYF
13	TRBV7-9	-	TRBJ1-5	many	TGTGCCAGCAGTTGGACAGACAATCAGCCCCAGCATTTT	CASSWTDNQPQHF
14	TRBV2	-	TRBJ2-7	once	TGTGCCAGCAGTGAACGGGGGTATCGAAATGAGCAGTACTTC	CASSERGYRNEQYF
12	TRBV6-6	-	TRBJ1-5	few	TGTGCCTCCGGGGTGAGCAATCAGCCCCAGCATTTT	CASGVSNQPQHF
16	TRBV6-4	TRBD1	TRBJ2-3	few	TGTGCCAGCAGTGCCCTTCGGGACAGGGCTACAGATACGCAGTATTTT	CASSALRDRATDTQYF
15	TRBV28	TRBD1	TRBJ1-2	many	TGTGCCAGCAGCGGTCGTGACAGGGTTTCCTATGGCTACACCTTC	CASSGRDRVSYGYTF
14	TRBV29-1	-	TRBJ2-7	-	TGCAGCGTTGACCGCCCGGGGCAGCCCTACGAGCAGTACTTC	CSVDRPGQPYEQYF
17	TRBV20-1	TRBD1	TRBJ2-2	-	TGCAGTGCTAGAGAGGGGGGGACAGGGGATAACACCGGGGAGCTGTTTTTT	CSAREGGTGDNTGELFF
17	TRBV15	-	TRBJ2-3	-	TGTGCCACCAGCCATACGATGTGGCGGGGATCCACAGATACGCAGTATTTT	CATSHTMWRGSTDTQYF
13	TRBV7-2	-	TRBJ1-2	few	TGTGCCAGCAGCTTTGACAGGAGGCTCGGCTACACCTTC	CASSFDRRLGYTF
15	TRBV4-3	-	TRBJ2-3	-	TGCGCCAGCAGCCAAGCGGTGCAGGACACAGATACGCAGTATTTT	CASSQAVQDTDTQYF